These T cell receptor beta chains were read from a single sample in a study of Ad26.COV2.S vaccination and SARS-CoV-2 variants. The protocol was immunoSEQ multiplex PCR, while the TCRdb copy is restricted to in-frame clones and leaves out a portion. The sample holds about 480,000 clones; about 83% are singletons and the top ten take roughly 13%. The sample was peripheral blood, taken in a trial of Ad26.COV2.S vaccine versus placebo. The receptors shown here come from a person between 18 and 65 years old who received the Ad26.COV2.S COVID-19 vaccine or a placebo. Both conserved end residues are part of each CDR3. D genes are given only for firm matches. Part of the rows lack a size; the others show once, few, many or a class for expanded clones.

V	length	size	D	J	DNA	CDR3
TRBV7-9	15	-	-	TRBJ1-1	TGTGCCAGCAGCTCCCAGGGTCCCGGGGTCACTGAAGCTTTCTTT	CASSSQGPGVTEAFF
TRBV4-1	13	-	-	TRBJ1-2	TGCGCCAGCAGCCAAACAGACAGTTATGGCTACACCTTC	CASSQTDSYGYTF
TRBV10-3	15	-	TRBD2	TRBJ2-7	TGTGCCATCACCGAACGGGCGGGGGAAGCCTACGAGCAGTACTTC	CAITERAGEAYEQYF
TRBV7-3	16	few	-	TRBJ2-7	TGTGCCAGCAGCTTAACGCCCGACGGACGGTACTACGAGCAGTACTTC	CASSLTPDGRYYEQYF
TRBV28	12	-	-	TRBJ1-1	TGTGCCAGTACTAGAATTGGGACTGAAGCTTTCTTT	CASTRIGTEAFF
TRBV15	15	-	-	TRBJ2-7	TGTGCCACCAGCAGGTACAGGGCCGGTTTGGGCGAGCAGTACTTC	CATSRYRAGLGEQYF
TRBV11-2	14	-	TRBD1	TRBJ2-7	TGTGCCAGCAGCTCGGGACAGGGGCCCCGGGAGCAGTACTTC	CASSSGQGPREQYF
TRBV10-2	12	-	-	TRBJ1-3	TGCGCCAGCGGGGCGGATGGAAACACCATATATTTT	CASGADGNTIYF
TRBV6-1	14	-	-	TRBJ2-7	TGTGCCAGCAGTGATCAGGGAAGGCCCTACGAGCAGTACTTC	CASSDQGRPYEQYF
TRBV3-1/TRBV3-2	16	-	-	TRBJ2-2	TGTGCCAGCAGCCCCAGTGGGACTCCCAACACCGGGGAGCTGTTTTTT	CASSPSGTPNTGELFF
TRBV19	11	-	-	TRBJ1-1	TGTGCCAGTTCCTATCGTACTGAAGCTTTCTTT	CASSYRTEAFF
TRBV4-2	13	-	-	TRBJ2-1	TGTGCCAGCAGCCAGGACCAAAGAACCTTTCGGTTCTTC	CASSQDQRTFRFF
TRBV28	15	-	-	TRBJ1-2	TGTGCCAGCAGAGGACAAGGTCGGGGCTTATATGGCTACACCTTC	CASRGQGRGLYGYTF
TRBV4-1	19	-	TRBD1	TRBJ1-2	TGCGCCAGCAGCCAACCCACAGACAGGGCGGGTAAATTGGGCTATGGCTACACCTTC	CASSQPTDRAGKLGYGYTF
TRBV7-9	13	-	-	TRBJ2-1	TGTGCCAGCAGCTCCGACTGGTACAATGAGCAGTTCTTC	CASSSDWYNEQFF
TRBV6-5	14	-	-	TRBJ1-5	TGTGCCAGCAGTTACGGCTCGGCAACGGAGCCCCAGCATTTT	CASSYGSATEPQHF
TRBV19	14	-	TRBD1	TRBJ2-7	TGTGCCAGTAGCCTGGGACAGGGGCGCGGCGAGCAGTACTTC	CASSLGQGRGEQYF
TRBV14	13	-	-	TRBJ2-1	TGTGCCAGCAGCCCGCGCGCGAACAATGAGCAGTTCTTC	CASSPRANNEQFF
TRBV7-8	14	-	-	TRBJ2-7	TGTGCCAGCAGCTTAACCGATAGGTCCTACGAGCAGTACTTC	CASSLTDRSYEQYF
TRBV28	15	once	-	TRBJ2-3	TGTGCCAGCAGTTTAAGAACAGGGCTCACAGATACGCAGTATTTT	CASSLRTGLTDTQYF
TRBV12-3/TRBV12-4	13	once	-	TRBJ2-7	TGTGCCAGCAGCCTGACTGGATCCTACGAGCAGTACTTC	CASSLTGSYEQYF
TRBV5-1	15	-	-	TRBJ1-2	TGCGCCAGCAGCTTGGAAAGCAAATCATCCTATGGCTACACCTTC	CASSLESKSSYGYTF
TRBV28	13	-	TRBD2	TRBJ2-5	TGTGCCAGCAGTTTCCCGGGGGGTCAGACCCAGTACTTC	CASSFPGGQTQYF
TRBV5-1	13	-	-	TRBJ1-4	TGCGCCAGCAGTGGGGGGACTAATGAAAAACTGTTTTTT	CASSGGTNEKLFF
TRBV5-1	13	-	-	TRBJ2-3	TGCGCCAGCAGTCTCAACCGAGGGGATACGCAGTATTTT	CASSLNRGDTQYF
TRBV19	11	-	-	TRBJ2-7	TGTGCCAGTAGCTTAAGAGACGAGCAGTACTTC	CASSLRDEQYF
TRBV7-9	14	-	-	TRBJ1-1	TGTGCCAGCAGCTTAGTTGGAGGGGCCGGAGAAGCTTTCTTT	CASSLVGGAGEAFF
TRBV11-3	17	-	-	TRBJ2-1	TGTGCCAGCAGCACCGAAGGGGGGGACTCCTTGTTGGATGAGCAGTTCTTC	CASSTEGGDSLLDEQFF
TRBV13	13	-	-	TRBJ2-2	TGTGCCAGCAGCTTAGGTCCCGCCGGGGAGCTGTTTTTT	CASSLGPAGELFF
TRBV4-1	17	-	TRBD1	TRBJ2-7	TGCGCCAGCAGCCAAGTAGCCGGGACAGGGGCTGTATACGAGCAGTACTTC	CASSQVAGTGAVYEQYF
TRBV28	16	-	TRBD1	TRBJ1-2	TGTGCCAGCATGGGGTTCAGCGGACAGGGCAACTATGGCTACACCTTC	CASMGFSGQGNYGYTF
TRBV5-6	17	-	TRBD1	TRBJ2-2	TGTGCCAGCAGCCTGGCTTGGGGACAGGGCTACACCGGGGAGCTGTTTTTT	CASSLAWGQGYTGELFF
TRBV29-1	16	-	TRBD1	TRBJ2-5	TGCAGCGTTGAAGAGCTTCCGGGACAGGGCAAAGAGACCCAGTACTTC	CSVEELPGQGKETQYF
TRBV28	14	-	TRBD2	TRBJ2-7	TGTGCCTTAACAGGCTCGGGAGGCTCCTACGAGCAGTACTTC	CALTGSGGSYEQYF
TRBV28	16	-	TRBD1	TRBJ2-2	TGTGCCAGCAGTTTATTCGGGCAGGGGGCGCTCGGGGAGCTGTTTTTT	CASSLFGQGALGELFF
TRBV5-6	15	-	TRBD2	TRBJ2-3	TGTGCCAGCAGCTTTAGAATAGCGGGAGCTAATACGCAGTATTTT	CASSFRIAGANTQYF
TRBV6-5	13	-	TRBD1	TRBJ1-1	TGTGCCAGTAGGACAGGCGCGAACACTGAAGCTTTCTTT	CASRTGANTEAFF
TRBV12-3/TRBV12-4	12	-	-	TRBJ2-3	TGTGCCAGCACCCGGGCCACAGATACGCAGTATTTT	CASTRATDTQYF
TRBV19	17	-	-	TRBJ1-5	TGTGCCAGTAGTATCCCCCCCGTGGGGGGCCAGGGACAGCCCCAGCATTTT	CASSIPPVGGQGQPQHF
TRBV6-5	14	-	TRBD1	TRBJ2-7	TGTGCCAGCAGTCCGGGACAGGGGTTATACGAGCAGTACTTC	CASSPGQGLYEQYF
TRBV6-2/TRBV6-3	12	-	-	TRBJ1-5	TGTGCCAGCAGTTACGCAGGGCAGCCCCAGCATTTT	CASSYAGQPQHF
TRBV28	16	-	-	TRBJ1-1	TGTGCCAGCAGGCCCCACCGTGGGGGGGTGAACACTGAAGCTTTCTTT	CASRPHRGGVNTEAFF
TRBV28	15	-	TRBD2	TRBJ2-7	TGTGCCAGCAGTTTGGGGCAGTGGGAGGGCAACGAGCAGTACTTC	CASSLGQWEGNEQYF
TRBV19	12	-	-	TRBJ1-5	TGTGCCAGTAGTATTGTCGAGGGACCCCAGCATTTT	CASSIVEGPQHF
TRBV10-3	12	-	TRBD2	TRBJ2-1	TGTGCCATCAATGCCGGGAGGGGTGAGCAGTTCTTC	CAINAGRGEQFF
TRBV11-3	14	few	-	TRBJ2-2	TGTGCCAGCAGCCTCAAGTGGGGGTCCGGGGAGCTGTTTTTT	CASSLKWGSGELFF
TRBV6-5	14	-	-	TRBJ1-1	TGTGCCAGCGGCGGGGGCGCAGGGAACACTGAAGCTTTCTTT	CASGGGAGNTEAFF
TRBV7-2	16	few	-	TRBJ1-3	TGTGCCAGCAGCCCAGCTGCAGCCAGCGATGGAAACACCATATATTTT	CASSPAAASDGNTIYF
TRBV7-6	14	few	-	TRBJ1-6	TGTGCCAGCAGCCCGACCGTAATCAATTCACCCCTCCACTTT	CASSPTVINSPLHF
TRBV7-9	16	-	-	TRBJ1-3	TGTGCCAGCAGCTTGGGGGTCTCCCACTCTGGAAACACCATATATTTT	CASSLGVSHSGNTIYF
TRBV11-3	11	few	-	TRBJ1-2	TGTGCCAGCAGCTTATATAGCGGCTACACCTTC	CASSLYSGYTF
TRBV20-1	11	-	-	TRBJ2-7	TGCAGTCCCGGACGCCTCGAGGAGCAGTACTTC	CSPGRLEEQYF
TRBV4-1	15	few	TRBD2	TRBJ2-7	TGCGCCAGCAGCCAAGACCCGGGGGGTTCCCACGAGCAGTACTTC	CASSQDPGGSHEQYF
TRBV11-2	13	-	TRBD1	TRBJ1-2	TGTGCCAGCAGGTGGACAGGGGGCGGTGGCTACACCTTC	CASRWTGGGGYTF
TRBV5-1	17	-	-	TRBJ1-4	TGCGCCAGCAGCTTGGGGGGGCCGAGGGTCAGTAATGAAAAACTGTTTTTT	CASSLGGPRVSNEKLFF
TRBV5-1	15	-	TRBD2	TRBJ2-1	TGCGCCAGCAGCGTAACCGGGACTAGCTACAATGAGCAGTTCTTC	CASSVTGTSYNEQFF
TRBV27	15	-	-	TRBJ1-2	TGTGCCAGCAGTTTAGATGGGCGCGGGGGAGGGGGCTACACCTTC	CASSLDGRGGGGYTF